The present entry profiles one T cell receptor (beta chain) with its context. This sample was taken from a study of control samples from healthy donors and cancer patients. Germline assignment: CDR1 SGHRS and CDR2 YFSETQ. The CDR3 loop spans 21 amino acids. V lost 0 bases, J lost 0 bases, and 14 bases stayed unmatched. Profiled with immunoSEQ multiplex PCR; TCRdb holds only in-frame clones, not every one. The table has fewer than 65,000 clones, about 80% seen once. The rearrangement links TRBV5-1 to TRBJ2-1, with 11 nucleotides matching TRBD2. Sequenced input: blood. The sequence was obtained from a man aged 65 to 85 in good health. CDR3 loop: CASSLGHKTSGEGSSYNEQFF. CDR3 bases: TGCGCCAGCAGCTTGGGGCATAAGACTAGCGGGGAGGGGAGCTCCTACAATGAGCAGTTCTTC.